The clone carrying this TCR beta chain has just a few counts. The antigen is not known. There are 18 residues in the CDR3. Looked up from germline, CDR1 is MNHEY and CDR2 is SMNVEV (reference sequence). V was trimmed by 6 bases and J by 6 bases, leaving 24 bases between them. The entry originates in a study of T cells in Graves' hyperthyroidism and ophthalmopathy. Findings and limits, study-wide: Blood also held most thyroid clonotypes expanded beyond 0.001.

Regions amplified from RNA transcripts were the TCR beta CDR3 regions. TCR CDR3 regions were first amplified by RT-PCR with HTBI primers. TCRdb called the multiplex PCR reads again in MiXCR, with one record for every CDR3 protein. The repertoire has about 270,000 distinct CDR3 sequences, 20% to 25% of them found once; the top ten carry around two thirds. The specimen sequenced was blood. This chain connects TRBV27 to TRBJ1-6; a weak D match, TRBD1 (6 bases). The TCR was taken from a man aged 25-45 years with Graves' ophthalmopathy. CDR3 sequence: CASRGGAPGFESNSPLHF. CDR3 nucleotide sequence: TGTGCCAGCAGGGGGGGCGCCCCGGGCTTCGAAAGTAATTCACCCCTCCACTTT.